This T cell receptor (beta chain) was obtained from a study of early stage breast cancer tumors. Overall study: ER+/PR+/HER2- status applied to about 70% of the 16 invasive breast tumors. General study findings and limits: Bulk DNA sequencing of unsorted cells missed chain pairing and markers. Blood repertoires resembled normal breast more than tumor.

CDR3 length equals 17 residues. Germline V gene data show CDR1 as MNHEY and CDR2 as SMNVEV (reference sequence). V lost 5 bases, J lost 1 base, and 10 bases stayed unmatched. Assay: immunoSEQ multiplex PCR; the TCRdb copy retains only in-frame clones and omits some. Found here are about 41,000 clones, around 72% of them singletons; the top ten hold approximately 7.1%. With respect to this clone: Its antigen is not identified.

Sequenced input: blood. The chain recombines TRBV27 with TRBJ2-3; TRBD2 matches at 9 bases. The TCR was taken from a person aged 45 to 59 with breast cancer. CDR3: CASSPLRRGGRTDTQYF. In nucleotides, the CDR3 is TGTGCCAGCAGTCCCCTACGGCGGGGGGGCCGCACAGATACGCAGTATTTT.